This T cell receptor beta chain was sequenced during a study of blood T cell repertoires in COVID-19. Germline lookup yields CDR1 KGHSH and CDR2 LQKENI. The CDR3 spans 15 residues. Between the trimmed V and J ends, which lost 1 base and 4 bases, there was a span of 10 bases. Data came from immunoSEQ multiplex PCR; TCRdb stores just in-frame clones and leaves some out. The sample yields 650,000 to 800,000 clones, more than 80% seen once. The V gene is TRBV18, the J gene TRBJ2-2; D ambiguous. Sequenced: peripheral blood. The sequence derives from a woman younger than 30 with acute or convalescent COVID-19. In DNA form, the CDR3 reads TGTGCCAGCTCACCACTCTGGGCGACCACCGGGGAGCTGTTTTTT. This codes for CASSPLWATTGELFF.